This paragraph reports one T cell receptor beta chain. The target antigen is unknown. TCRdb's copy holds only in-frame clones and misses some; the assay was immunoSEQ multiplex PCR. Of 98,000 or so clones listed, about nine tenths were seen once; the top ten hold about 0.82%. The data were obtained in a study of OX40 agonist ivuxolimab in advanced cancers. Study findings and constraints: Nonresponders included some who also had low normalized T-cell clonal expansion.

Germline trimming cut 5 bases from V and 3 bases from J; bases unmatched to any gene: 13. Germline CDR1 reads SGHTA; CDR2 reads FQGNSA. This CDR3 comprises 17 residues. The sample consisted of CD4+ or CD8+ T cells sorted from blood, taken in a trial of the OX40 agonist ivuxolimab. V and J are TRBV7-2 and TRBJ1-2; the match to TRBD1 covers 9 bases. The clonotype comes from an adult with an advanced solid tumor such as melanoma, head and neck, liver or kidney cancer. CDR3 amino acids: CASSPTPGTGSYYGYTF. The CDR3 region has the DNA TGTGCCAGCAGCCCAACCCCAGGGACAGGGAGTTACTATGGCTACACCTTC.